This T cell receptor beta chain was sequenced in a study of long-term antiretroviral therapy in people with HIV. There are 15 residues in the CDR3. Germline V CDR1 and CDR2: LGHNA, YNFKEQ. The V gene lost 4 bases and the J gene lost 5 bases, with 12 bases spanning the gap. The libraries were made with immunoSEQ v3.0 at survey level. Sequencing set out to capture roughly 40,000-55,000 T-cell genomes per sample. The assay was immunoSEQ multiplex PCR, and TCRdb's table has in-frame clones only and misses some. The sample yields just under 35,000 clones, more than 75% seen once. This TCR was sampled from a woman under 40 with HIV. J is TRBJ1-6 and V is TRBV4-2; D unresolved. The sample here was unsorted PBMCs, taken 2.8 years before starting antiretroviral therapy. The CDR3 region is CASSLGSGDNSPLHF. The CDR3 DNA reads TGTGCCAGCAGCCTCGGGAGCGGAGATAATTCACCCCTCCACTTT.